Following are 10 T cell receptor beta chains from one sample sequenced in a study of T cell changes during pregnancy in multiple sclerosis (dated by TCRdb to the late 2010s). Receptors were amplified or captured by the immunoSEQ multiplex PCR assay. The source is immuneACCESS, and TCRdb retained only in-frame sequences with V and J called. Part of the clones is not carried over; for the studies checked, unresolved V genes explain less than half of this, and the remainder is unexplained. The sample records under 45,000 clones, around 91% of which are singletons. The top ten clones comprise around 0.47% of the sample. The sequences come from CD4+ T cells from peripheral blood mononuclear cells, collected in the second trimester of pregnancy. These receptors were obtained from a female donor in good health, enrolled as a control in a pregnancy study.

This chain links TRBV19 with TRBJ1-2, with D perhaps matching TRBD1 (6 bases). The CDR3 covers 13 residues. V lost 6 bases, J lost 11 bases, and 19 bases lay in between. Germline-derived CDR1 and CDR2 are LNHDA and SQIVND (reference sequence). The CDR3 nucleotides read TGTGCCAGTAGAGTTCTGCCTAGGGGGGGATACACCTTC. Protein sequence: CASRVLPRGGYTF.

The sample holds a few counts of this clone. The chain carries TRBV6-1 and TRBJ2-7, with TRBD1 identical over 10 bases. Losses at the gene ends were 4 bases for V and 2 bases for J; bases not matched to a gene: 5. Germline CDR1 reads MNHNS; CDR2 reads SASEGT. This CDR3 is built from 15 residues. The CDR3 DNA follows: TGTGCCAGCAGTGTCCACGGGACAGGGGCCTACGAGCAGTACTTC. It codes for CASSVHGTGAYEQYF.

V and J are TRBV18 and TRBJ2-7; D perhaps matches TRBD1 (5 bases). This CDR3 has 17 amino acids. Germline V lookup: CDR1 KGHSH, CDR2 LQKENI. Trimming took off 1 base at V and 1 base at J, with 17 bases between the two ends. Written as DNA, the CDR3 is TGTGCCAGCTCACCACATACTTTGGACATCGGGTCCTACGAGCAGTACTTC. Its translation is CASSPHTLDIGSYEQYF.

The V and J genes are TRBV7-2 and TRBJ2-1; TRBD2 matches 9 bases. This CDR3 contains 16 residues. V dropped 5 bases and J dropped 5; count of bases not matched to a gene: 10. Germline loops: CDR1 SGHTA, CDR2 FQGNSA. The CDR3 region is CASSRVATSGNNEQFF. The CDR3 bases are TGTGCCAGCAGCCGAGTCGCGACTAGCGGAAACAATGAGCAGTTCTTC. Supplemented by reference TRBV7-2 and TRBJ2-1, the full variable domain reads GAGVSQSPSNKVTEKGKDVELRCDPISGHTALYWYRQSLGQGLEFLIYFQGNSAPDKSGLPSDRFSAERTGGSVSTLTIQRTQQEDSAVYLCASSRVATSGNNEQFFGPGTRLTVL.

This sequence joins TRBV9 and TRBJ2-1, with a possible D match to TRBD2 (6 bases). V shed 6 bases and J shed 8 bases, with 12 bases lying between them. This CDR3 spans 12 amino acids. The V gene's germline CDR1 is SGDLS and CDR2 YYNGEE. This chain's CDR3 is CASKEGTDEQFF. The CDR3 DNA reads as TGTGCCAGCAAGGAGGGAACCGATGAGCAGTTCTTC.

In DNA form, the CDR3 reads TGTGCCAGCAGTGGGGCTACAGGGGCCAAAAACATTCAGTACTTC. Protein sequence: CASSGATGAKNIQYF. The rearrangement joins TRBV2 to TRBJ2-4; D might be TRBD1 (6 bases). V shed 4 bases and J shed 1 base, with 11 bases lying between them. The CDR3 is 15 residues long. Germline assignment: CDR1 SNHLY and CDR2 FYNNEI.

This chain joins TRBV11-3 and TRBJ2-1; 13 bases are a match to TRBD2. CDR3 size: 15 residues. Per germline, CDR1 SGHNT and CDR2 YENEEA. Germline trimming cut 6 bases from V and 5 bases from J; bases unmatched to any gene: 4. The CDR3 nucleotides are TGTGCCAGCAGTTGGACTAGCGGGGGTAACAATGAGCAGTTCTTC. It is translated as CASSWTSGGNNEQFF.

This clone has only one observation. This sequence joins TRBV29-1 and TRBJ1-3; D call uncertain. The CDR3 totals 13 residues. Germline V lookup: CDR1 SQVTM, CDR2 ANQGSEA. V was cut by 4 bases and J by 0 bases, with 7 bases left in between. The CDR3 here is CSVVESSGNTIYF. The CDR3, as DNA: TGCAGCGTTGTGGAGAGCTCTGGAAACACCATATATTTT.

CDR3 amino acids: CASSLLAGGPQETQYF. The CDR3 DNA reads TGTGCCAGCAGCTTACTAGCGGGGGGACCACAAGAGACCCAGTACTTC. The J gene is TRBJ2-5, the V gene TRBV7-8; TRBD2 agrees at 11 bases. V was clipped by 2 bases and J by 2 bases; unmatched bases: 4. Germline CDR1 and CDR2: SGHVS and FQNEAQ. The CDR3 length is 16 residues.

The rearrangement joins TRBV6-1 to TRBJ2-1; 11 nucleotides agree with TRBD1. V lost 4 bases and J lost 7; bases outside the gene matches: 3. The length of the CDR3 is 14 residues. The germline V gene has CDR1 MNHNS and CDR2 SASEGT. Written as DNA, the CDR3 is TGTGCCAGCAGTGTATGGGACAGGGGGAATGAGCAGTTCTTC. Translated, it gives CASSVWDRGNEQFF.